This is a list of T cell receptor beta chains from one sample in a study of PD-1 blockade in classical Hodgkin lymphoma. Data came from immunoSEQ multiplex PCR; TCRdb stores just in-frame clones and leaves some out. The profile shows approximately 60,000 clones, roughly 88% of them singletons. Material: peripheral blood mononuclear cells (PBMCs), obtained at baseline. All receptors derive from a human donor with classical Hodgkin lymphoma. The CDR3 runs from the conserved cysteine through the conserved F or W. The order of the fields is clone size, J gene, D gene, V gene, CDR3 protein, CDR3 DNA. D genes are given only for firm matches. Rows give clone size only sometimes, using once, few, many, or a class for an expanded clone.

abundance: -
j_gene: TRBJ1-4
d_gene: -
v_gene: TRBV2
CDR3aa: CASNLREATNEKLFF
CDR3nt: TGTGCCAGCAACCTGCGTGAGGCAACTAATGAAAAACTGTTTTTT

abundance: -
j_gene: TRBJ1-5
d_gene: TRBD1
v_gene: TRBV10-3
CDR3aa: CAIADGDRGRQPQHF
CDR3nt: TGTGCCATCGCCGACGGGGACAGGGGTCGGCAGCCCCAGCATTTT

abundance: once
j_gene: TRBJ1-2
d_gene: -
v_gene: TRBV5-5
CDR3aa: CASSLQDSFYGYTF
CDR3nt: TGTGCCAGCAGCTTGCAGGACAGTTTTTACGGCTACACCTTC

abundance: once
j_gene: TRBJ2-1
d_gene: -
v_gene: TRBV20-1
CDR3aa: CSHDRYNEQFF
CDR3nt: TGCAGCCACGACAGGTACAATGAGCAGTTCTTC

abundance: -
j_gene: TRBJ1-1
d_gene: -
v_gene: TRBV19
CDR3aa: CASSLDSILNTEAFF
CDR3nt: TGTGCCAGTAGTCTCGACAGTATATTGAACACTGAAGCTTTCTTT

abundance: -
j_gene: TRBJ2-1
d_gene: -
v_gene: TRBV19
CDR3aa: CASLRGDEQFF
CDR3nt: TGTGCCAGCCTGAGGGGGGATGAGCAGTTCTTC

abundance: -
j_gene: TRBJ1-4
d_gene: TRBD1
v_gene: TRBV2
CDR3aa: CASARDRAGEKLFF
CDR3nt: TGTGCCAGCGCTCGGGACAGGGCCGGAGAAAAACTGTTTTTT

abundance: -
j_gene: TRBJ2-1
d_gene: -
v_gene: TRBV9
CDR3aa: CASSVASIDEQFF
CDR3nt: TGTGCCAGCAGCGTAGCGTCCATTGATGAGCAGTTCTTC

abundance: -
j_gene: TRBJ2-7
d_gene: -
v_gene: TRBV19
CDR3aa: CASSIDVRYEQYF
CDR3nt: TGTGCCAGTAGTATAGATGTCCGGTACGAGCAGTACTTC

abundance: -
j_gene: TRBJ1-6
d_gene: -
v_gene: TRBV7-9
CDR3aa: CASSLVRDGSPLHF
CDR3nt: TGTGCCAGCAGCTTAGTCAGGGATGGTTCACCCCTCCACTTT

abundance: -
j_gene: TRBJ1-5
d_gene: TRBD1
v_gene: TRBV2
CDR3aa: CASSDAGGGWSQPQHF
CDR3nt: TGTGCCAGCAGTGACGCAGGGGGAGGTTGGAGTCAGCCCCAGCATTTT

abundance: -
j_gene: TRBJ2-1
d_gene: TRBD2
v_gene: TRBV7-3
CDR3aa: CASSLTLAGGREQFF
CDR3nt: TGTGCCAGCAGCTTAACACTAGCGGGGGGCCGGGAGCAGTTCTTC

abundance: -
j_gene: TRBJ2-7
d_gene: -
v_gene: TRBV7-3
CDR3aa: CASSLTWDMRGYEQYF
CDR3nt: TGTGCCAGCAGCTTAACCTGGGACATGAGAGGCTACGAGCAGTACTTC

abundance: -
j_gene: TRBJ2-7
d_gene: -
v_gene: TRBV7-9
CDR3aa: CASSTGVSEQYF
CDR3nt: TGTGCCAGCAGCACGGGGGTCAGCGAGCAGTACTTC

abundance: -
j_gene: TRBJ1-4
d_gene: -
v_gene: TRBV9
CDR3aa: CASSAGRANEKLFF
CDR3nt: TGTGCCAGCAGCGCAGGGAGGGCTAATGAAAAACTGTTTTTT